This T cell receptor beta chain was obtained from a study of shared clonotypes between healthy human individuals. Samples underwent the assay at deep level. Sequencing was performed with immunoSEQ multiplex PCR; in TCRdb, only in-frame clones are kept and a portion is missing. The data contain millions of clones, about 95% of them singletons. CD45RO-negative, CCR7-positively selected cells formed the naive CD8 fraction, excluding terminally differentiated effector memory CD45RA+ cells. Study-wide findings and caveats: Rarefaction gave evidence that sorted-subset sequencing remained incomplete despite large depth. Sharing of clonotypes among donors was expected to vary with sequencing depth.

This CDR3 has 15 amino acids. V was pared by 7 bases and J by 0 bases, with 17 bases between. Per the germline V gene, CDR1 is SGDLS and CDR2 is YYNGEE. Of note for this clone: Its antigen is still unknown.

The sequence was collected from a man between 18 and 29 years old in good health. What was sequenced was naive CD8+ T cells sorted from blood. This sequence joins TRBV9 and TRBJ2-7; D might be TRBD2 (6 bases). The CDR3 coding sequence is TGTGCCAGCCCCCTTAAGGGACTGAACTCCTACGAGCAGTACTTC. It translates to CASPLKGLNSYEQYF.